Listed below are T cell receptor beta chains from one sample, sequenced in a study of molecular identifiers for immune sequencing clone quantification. A single record per CDR3 protein comes from TCRdb applying MiXCR to the PCR reads. Among 300,000 to 400,000 distinct CDR3 sequences listed, roughly 24% were seen once. The material sequenced was naive CD8+ T cells from blood, with Jurkat cell RNA spiked in. These receptors were taken from a human donor in good health. Some libraries in this study had Jurkat cell RNA spiked in. Each CDR3 is given with its conserved first and last residue. Fields, in order: clone size, J gene, V gene, D gene, CDR3 DNA, CDR3 protein. A D gene is named only where the DNA matches it firmly. Expanded clones are given a class, and other clones once, few, many or no size at all.

clone_size: NA; j_call: TRBJ1-1; v_call: TRBV20-1; d_call: TRBD1; cdr3_nt: TGCAGTGCAAGACAACAGGGGGAGTACACTGAAGCTTTCTTT; cdr3_aa: CSARQQGEYTEAFF
clone_size: many; j_call: TRBJ2-5; v_call: TRBV4-1; d_call: TRBD2; cdr3_nt: TGCGCCAGCAGCCAAGCCGAGGCGGGAGATGGTGAGACCCAGTACTTC; cdr3_aa: CASSQAEAGDGETQYF
clone_size: NA; j_call: TRBJ1-2; v_call: TRBV6-2/TRBV6-3; d_call: TRBD1; cdr3_nt: TGTGCCAGCAGTTACGGGACAGATAACTATGGCTACACCTTC; cdr3_aa: CASSYGTDNYGYTF
clone_size: NA; j_call: TRBJ2-1; v_call: TRBV6-5; d_call: NA; cdr3_nt: TGTGCCAGCAGTTCCGGGACATATTACAATCAGCAGTTCTTC; cdr3_aa: CASSSGTYYNQQFF
clone_size: many; j_call: TRBJ1-6; v_call: TRBV20-1; d_call: NA; cdr3_nt: TGCAGTGCTGTCCCAGTGGGAGGGCTTGGCTCACCCCTCCACTTT; cdr3_aa: CSAVPVGGLGSPLHF
clone_size: NA; j_call: TRBJ2-2; v_call: TRBV7-9; d_call: NA; cdr3_nt: TGTGCCAGCAGCTTAGTCGCCGGGGTCCCCGGGGCGCTGTTTTTT; cdr3_aa: CASSLVAGVPGALFF
clone_size: many; j_call: TRBJ1-4; v_call: TRBV19; d_call: TRBD1; cdr3_nt: TGTGCCAGTAGTATGTGGACAGGTGGGGAAAAACTGTTTTTT; cdr3_aa: CASSMWTGGEKLFF
clone_size: many; j_call: TRBJ2-3; v_call: TRBV5-4; d_call: TRBD1; cdr3_nt: TGTGCCAGCAGTAGTTCCGGGACAGGGAGGACAGATACGCAGTATTTT; cdr3_aa: CASSSSGTGRTDTQYF
clone_size: many; j_call: TRBJ2-7; v_call: TRBV28; d_call: TRBD2; cdr3_nt: TGTGCCAGCAGTGCGCCGAGCGGGGTGTCCTACGAGCAGTACTTC; cdr3_aa: CASSAPSGVSYEQYF
clone_size: many; j_call: TRBJ2-5; v_call: TRBV7-9; d_call: NA; cdr3_nt: TGTGCCAGCAGCTTACAGGGAGTAGAGACCCAGTACTTC; cdr3_aa: CASSLQGVETQYF
clone_size: NA; j_call: TRBJ2-2; v_call: TRBV9; d_call: TRBD1; cdr3_nt: TGTGCCAGCAGCGTGTCCAAGGACAGGGGTTCCACCGGGGAGCTGTTTTTT; cdr3_aa: CASSVSKDRGSTGELFF
clone_size: once; j_call: TRBJ1-5; v_call: TRBV21-1; d_call: NA; cdr3_nt: TGTGCCGGCAGCAAGAAGTTTGATTGGACAGGGAAGGGCCAGCCCCAGCATTTT; cdr3_aa: CAGSKKFDWTGKGQPQHF
clone_size: few; j_call: TRBJ2-7; v_call: TRBV12-5; d_call: NA; cdr3_nt: TGTGCTAGTGGTTTGGTACCCGACACCAGCTACGAGCAGTACTTC; cdr3_aa: CASGLVPDTSYEQYF
clone_size: many; j_call: TRBJ1-4; v_call: TRBV30; d_call: TRBD1; cdr3_nt: TGTGCCTGGAGTCCTTCGGGACAGGGTGATGAAAAACTGTTTTTT; cdr3_aa: CAWSPSGQGDEKLFF
clone_size: many; j_call: TRBJ2-3; v_call: TRBV11-2; d_call: TRBD1; cdr3_nt: TGTGCCAGCAGCTTTCCAGGGGGAGATACGCAGTATTTT; cdr3_aa: CASSFPGGDTQYF
clone_size: NA; j_call: TRBJ2-2; v_call: TRBV29-1; d_call: NA; cdr3_nt: TGCAGCGTTGAAGTAATACAGGGTCGGAACACCGGGGAGCTGTTTTTT; cdr3_aa: CSVEVIQGRNTGELFF
clone_size: few; j_call: TRBJ1-1; v_call: TRBV19; d_call: NA; cdr3_nt: TGTGCCAGTACTGGGGGGTCTGGCAACACTGAAGCTTTCTTT; cdr3_aa: CASTGGSGNTEAFF